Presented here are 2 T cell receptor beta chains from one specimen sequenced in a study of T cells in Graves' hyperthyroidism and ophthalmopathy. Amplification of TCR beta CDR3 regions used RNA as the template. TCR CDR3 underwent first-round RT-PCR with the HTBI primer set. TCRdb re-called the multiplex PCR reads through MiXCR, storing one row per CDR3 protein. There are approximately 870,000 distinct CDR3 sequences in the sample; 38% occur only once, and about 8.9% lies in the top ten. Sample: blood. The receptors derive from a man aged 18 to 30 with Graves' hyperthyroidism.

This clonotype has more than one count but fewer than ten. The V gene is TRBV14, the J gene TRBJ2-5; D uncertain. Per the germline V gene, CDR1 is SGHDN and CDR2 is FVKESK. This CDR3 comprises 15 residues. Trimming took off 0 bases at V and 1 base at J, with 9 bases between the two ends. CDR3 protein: CASSQEGSTQETQYF. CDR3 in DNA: TGTGCCAGCAGCCAAGAAGGCAGTACCCAAGAGACCCAGTACTTC.

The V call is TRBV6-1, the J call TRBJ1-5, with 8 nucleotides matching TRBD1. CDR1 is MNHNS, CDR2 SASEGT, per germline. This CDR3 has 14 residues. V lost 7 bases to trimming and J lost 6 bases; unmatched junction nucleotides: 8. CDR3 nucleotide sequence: TGTGCCAGCACCGAGACAGGGGTCGGTCAGCCCCAGCATTTT. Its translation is CASTETGVGQPQHF.